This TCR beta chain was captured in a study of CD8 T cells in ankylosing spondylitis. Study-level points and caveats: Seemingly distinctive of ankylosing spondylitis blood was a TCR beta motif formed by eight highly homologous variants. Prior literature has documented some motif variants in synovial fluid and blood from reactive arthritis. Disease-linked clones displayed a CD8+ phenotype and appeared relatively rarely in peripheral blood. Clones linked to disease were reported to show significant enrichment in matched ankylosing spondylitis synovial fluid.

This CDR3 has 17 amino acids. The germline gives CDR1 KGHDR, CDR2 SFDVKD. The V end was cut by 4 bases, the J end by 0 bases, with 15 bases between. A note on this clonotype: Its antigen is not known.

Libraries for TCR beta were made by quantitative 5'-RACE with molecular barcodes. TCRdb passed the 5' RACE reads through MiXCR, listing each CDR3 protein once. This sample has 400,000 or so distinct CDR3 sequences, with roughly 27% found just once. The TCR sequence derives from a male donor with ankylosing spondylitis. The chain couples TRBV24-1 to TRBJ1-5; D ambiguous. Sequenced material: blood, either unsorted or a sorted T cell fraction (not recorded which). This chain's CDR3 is CATSERVSGDSNQPQHF. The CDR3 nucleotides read TGTGCCACCAGTGAGCGGGTTTCGGGCGATAGCAATCAGCCCCAGCATTTT.